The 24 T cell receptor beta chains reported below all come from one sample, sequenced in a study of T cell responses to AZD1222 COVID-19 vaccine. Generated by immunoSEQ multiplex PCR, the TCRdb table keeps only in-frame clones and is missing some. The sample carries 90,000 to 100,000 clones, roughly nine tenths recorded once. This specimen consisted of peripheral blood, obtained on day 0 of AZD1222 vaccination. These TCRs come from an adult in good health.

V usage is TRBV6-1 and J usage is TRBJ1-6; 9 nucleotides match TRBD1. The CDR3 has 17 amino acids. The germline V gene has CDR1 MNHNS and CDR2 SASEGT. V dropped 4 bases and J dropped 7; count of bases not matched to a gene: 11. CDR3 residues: CASSGPLSGTGNSPLHF. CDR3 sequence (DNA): TGTGCCAGCAGTGGCCCCTTATCCGGGACAGGGAATTCACCCCTCCACTTT.

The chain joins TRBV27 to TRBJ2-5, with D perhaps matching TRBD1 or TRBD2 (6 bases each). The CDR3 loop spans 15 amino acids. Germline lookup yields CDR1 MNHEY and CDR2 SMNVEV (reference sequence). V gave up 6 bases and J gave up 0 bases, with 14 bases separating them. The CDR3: CASSMGASDQETQYF. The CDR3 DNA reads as TGTGCCAGCAGCATGGGGGCTAGCGACCAAGAGACCCAGTACTTC.

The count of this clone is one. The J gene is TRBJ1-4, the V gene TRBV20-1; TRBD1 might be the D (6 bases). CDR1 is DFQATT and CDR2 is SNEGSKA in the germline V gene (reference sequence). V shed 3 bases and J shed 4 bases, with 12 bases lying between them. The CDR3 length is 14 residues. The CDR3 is CSASMGADNEKLFF. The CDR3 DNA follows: TGCAGTGCTAGTATGGGGGCGGATAATGAAAAACTGTTTTTT.

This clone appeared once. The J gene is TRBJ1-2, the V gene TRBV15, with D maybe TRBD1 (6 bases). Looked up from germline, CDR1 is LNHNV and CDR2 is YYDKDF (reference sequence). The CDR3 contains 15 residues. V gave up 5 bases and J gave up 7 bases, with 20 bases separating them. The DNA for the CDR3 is TGTGCCACCAGCGAGCGTCCCACAGGGTCGGGTGGCTACACCTTC. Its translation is CATSERPTGSGGYTF. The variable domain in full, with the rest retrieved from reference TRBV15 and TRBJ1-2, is DAMVIQNPRYQVTQFGKPVTLSCSQTLNHNVMYWYQQKSSQAPKLLFHYYDKDFNNEADTPDNFQSRRPNTSFCFLDIRSPGLGDTAMYLCATSERPTGSGGYTFGSGTRLTVV.

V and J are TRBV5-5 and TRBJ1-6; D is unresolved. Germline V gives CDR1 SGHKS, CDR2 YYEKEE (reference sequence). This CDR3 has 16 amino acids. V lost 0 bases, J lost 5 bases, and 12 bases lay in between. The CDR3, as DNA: TGTGCCAGCAGCTTGGTCGCAGGACGTAATAATTCACCCCTCCACTTT. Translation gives CASSLVAGRNNSPLHF. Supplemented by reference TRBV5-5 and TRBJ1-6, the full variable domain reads DAGVTQSPTHLIKTRGQQVTLRCSPISGHKSVSWYQQVLGQGPQFIFQYYEKEERGRGNFPDRFSARQFPNYSSELNVNALLLGDSALYLCASSLVAGRNNSPLHFGNGTRLTVT.

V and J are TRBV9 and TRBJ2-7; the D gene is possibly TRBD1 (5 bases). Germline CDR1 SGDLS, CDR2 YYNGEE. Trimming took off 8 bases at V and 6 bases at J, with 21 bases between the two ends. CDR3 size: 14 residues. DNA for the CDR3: TGTGCCAGTAGTCAAGGGCAGGGCCTCTCCGAGCAGTACTTC. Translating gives CASSQGQGLSEQYF.

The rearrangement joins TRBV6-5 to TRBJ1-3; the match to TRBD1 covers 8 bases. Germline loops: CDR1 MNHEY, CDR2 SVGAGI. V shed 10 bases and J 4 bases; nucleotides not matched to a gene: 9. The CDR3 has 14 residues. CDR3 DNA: TGTGCCATCACATCAGGGGGCTCGGGAAACACCATATATTTT. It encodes CAITSGGSGNTIYF.

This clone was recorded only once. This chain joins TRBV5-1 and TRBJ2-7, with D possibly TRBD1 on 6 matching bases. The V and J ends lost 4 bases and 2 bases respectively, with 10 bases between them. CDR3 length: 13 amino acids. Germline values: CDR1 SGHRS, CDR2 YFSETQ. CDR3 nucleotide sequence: TGCGCCAGCAGCGAGGGGGTAACCTACGAGCAGTACTTC. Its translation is CASSEGVTYEQYF.

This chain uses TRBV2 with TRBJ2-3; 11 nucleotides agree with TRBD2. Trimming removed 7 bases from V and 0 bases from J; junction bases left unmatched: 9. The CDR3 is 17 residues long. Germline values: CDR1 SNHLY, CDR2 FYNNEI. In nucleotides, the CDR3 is TGTGCCAGCAAGCGTAGCGGGGGGGCCTCTAGCACAGATACGCAGTATTTT. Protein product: CASKRSGGASSTDTQYF.

The CDR3 loop reads CASSLGQGYTEAFF. The CDR3 region has the DNA TGTGCCAGCAGCTTAGGACAGGGATACACTGAAGCTTTCTTT. The chain has TRBV11-3 and TRBJ1-1; 7 bases line up with TRBD1. The V gene's germline CDR1 is SGHNT and CDR2 YENEEA. V gave up 1 base and J gave up 3 bases; unmatched junction bases: 2. The length of the CDR3 is 14 residues.

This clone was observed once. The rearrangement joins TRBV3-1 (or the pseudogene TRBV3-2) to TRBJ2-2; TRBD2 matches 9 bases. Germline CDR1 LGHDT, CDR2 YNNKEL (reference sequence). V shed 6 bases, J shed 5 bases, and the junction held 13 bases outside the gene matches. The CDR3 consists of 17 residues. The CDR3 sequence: CASSSQAGGGATGELFF. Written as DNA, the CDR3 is TGTGCCAGCAGTTCGCAGGCGGGCGGGGGGGCGACCGGGGAGCTGTTTTTT.

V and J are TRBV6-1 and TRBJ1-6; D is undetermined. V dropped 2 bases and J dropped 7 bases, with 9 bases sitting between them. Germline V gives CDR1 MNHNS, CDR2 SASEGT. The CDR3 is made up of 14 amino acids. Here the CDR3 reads CASSERVVNSPLHF. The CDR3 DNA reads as TGTGCCAGCAGTGAAAGGGTCGTAAATTCACCCCTCCACTTT.

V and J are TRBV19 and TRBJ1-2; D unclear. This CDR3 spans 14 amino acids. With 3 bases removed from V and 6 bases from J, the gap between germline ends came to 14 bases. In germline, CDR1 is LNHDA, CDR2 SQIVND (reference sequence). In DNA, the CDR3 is TGTGCCAGTAGTATGTACATACAACCTGATGGCTACACCTTC. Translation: CASSMYIQPDGYTF.

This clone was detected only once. DNA for the CDR3: TGTGCCAGCAGCGACCCCGGGGGCGCCGTTTACAATGAGCAGTTCTTC. This translates into CASSDPGGAVYNEQFF. J is TRBJ2-1 and V is TRBV7-9; D assignment may be TRBD1 or TRBD2 (6 bases each). There are 16 residues in the CDR3. Trimming stripped 5 bases from V and 4 bases from J, with 18 bases between. Germline-derived CDR1 and CDR2 are SEHNR and FQNEAQ (reference sequence).

As DNA, the CDR3 is TGTGCCAGCAGTTACGTAGAGAACACTGAAGCTTTCTTT. Translating it yields CASSYVENTEAFF. The V gene is TRBV6-2 or TRBV6-3, the J gene TRBJ1-1; D gene uncertain. Looked up from germline, CDR1 is MNHEY and CDR2 is SVGEGT. This CDR3 region has 13 residues. The germline V and J ends were trimmed by 2 bases and 1 base, with 5 bases remaining between them.

The CDR3 DNA sequence: TGTGCCAGCAGCAGGGAGCAGAATTCACCCCTCCACTTT. Translated: CASSREQNSPLHF. This chain joins TRBV12-3 or TRBV12-4 and TRBJ1-6, with a tentative D call TRBD1 (5 bases). This CDR3 region has 13 residues. With 6 bases removed from V and 7 bases from J, the gap between germline ends came to 10 bases.

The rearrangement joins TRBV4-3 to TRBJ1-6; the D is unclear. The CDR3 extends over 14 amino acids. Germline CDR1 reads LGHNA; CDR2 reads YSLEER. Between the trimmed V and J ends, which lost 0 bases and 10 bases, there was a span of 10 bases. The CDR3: CASSQDGRESPLHF. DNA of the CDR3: TGCGCCAGCAGCCAAGATGGGCGAGAATCACCCCTCCACTTT.

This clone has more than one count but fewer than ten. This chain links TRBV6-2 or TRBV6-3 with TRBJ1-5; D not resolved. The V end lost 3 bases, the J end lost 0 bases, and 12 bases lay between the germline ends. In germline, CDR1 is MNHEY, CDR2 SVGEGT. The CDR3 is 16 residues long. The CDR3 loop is CASSYLQQYSNQPQHF. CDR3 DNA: TGTGCCAGCAGTTATCTACAGCAGTATAGCAATCAGCCCCAGCATTTT.

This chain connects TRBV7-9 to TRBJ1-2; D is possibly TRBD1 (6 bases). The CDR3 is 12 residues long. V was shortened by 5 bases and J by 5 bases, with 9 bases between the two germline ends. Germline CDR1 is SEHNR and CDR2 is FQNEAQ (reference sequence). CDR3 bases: TGTGCCAGCAGCGTGGACAGTTATGGCTACACCTTC. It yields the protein CASSVDSYGYTF. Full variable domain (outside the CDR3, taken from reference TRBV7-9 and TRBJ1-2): DTGVSQNPRHKITKRGQNVTFRCDPISEHNRLYWYRQTLGQGPEFLTYFQNEAQLEKSRLLSDRFSAERPKGSFSTLEIQRTEQGDSAMYLCASSVDSYGYTFGSGTRLTVV.

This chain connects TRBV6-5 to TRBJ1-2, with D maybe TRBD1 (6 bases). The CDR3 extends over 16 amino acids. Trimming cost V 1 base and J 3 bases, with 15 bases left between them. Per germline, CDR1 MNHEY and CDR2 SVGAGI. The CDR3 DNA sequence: TGTGCCAGCAGTTACTGGTCGTCGGGGGGCGACTATGGCTACACCTTC. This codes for CASSYWSSGGDYGYTF.

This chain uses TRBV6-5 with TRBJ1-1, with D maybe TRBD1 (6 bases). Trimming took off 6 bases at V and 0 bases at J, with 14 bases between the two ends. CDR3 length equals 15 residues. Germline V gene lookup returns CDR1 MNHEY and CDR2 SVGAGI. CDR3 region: CASSLLGGLNTEAFF. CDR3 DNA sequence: TGTGCCAGCAGCCTACTCGGGGGGCTGAACACTGAAGCTTTCTTT.

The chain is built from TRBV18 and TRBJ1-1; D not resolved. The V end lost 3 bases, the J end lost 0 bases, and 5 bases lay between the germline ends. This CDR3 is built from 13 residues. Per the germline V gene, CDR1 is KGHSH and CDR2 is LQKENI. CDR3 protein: CASSPTLNTEAFF. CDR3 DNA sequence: TGTGCCAGCTCACCGACATTGAACACTGAAGCTTTCTTT. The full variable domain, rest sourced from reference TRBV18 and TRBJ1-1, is NAGVMQNPRHLVRRRGQEARLRCSPMKGHSHVYWYRQLPEEGLKFMVYLQKENIIDESGMPKERFSAEFPKEGPSILRIQQVVRGDSAAYFCASSPTLNTEAFFGQGTRLTVV.

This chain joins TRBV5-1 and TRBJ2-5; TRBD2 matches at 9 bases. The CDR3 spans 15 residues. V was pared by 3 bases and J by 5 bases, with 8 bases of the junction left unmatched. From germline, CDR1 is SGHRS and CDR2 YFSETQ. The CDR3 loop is CASSSTGLAPETQYF. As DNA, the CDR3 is TGCGCCAGCAGCTCCACCGGACTAGCGCCGGAGACCCAGTACTTC.

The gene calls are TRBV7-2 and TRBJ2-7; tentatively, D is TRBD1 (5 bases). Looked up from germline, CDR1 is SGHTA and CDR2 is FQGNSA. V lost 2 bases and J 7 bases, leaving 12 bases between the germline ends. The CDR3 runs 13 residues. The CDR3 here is CASSLNQGVEQYF. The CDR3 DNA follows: TGTGCCAGCAGCTTAAACCAAGGGGTGGAGCAGTACTTC.